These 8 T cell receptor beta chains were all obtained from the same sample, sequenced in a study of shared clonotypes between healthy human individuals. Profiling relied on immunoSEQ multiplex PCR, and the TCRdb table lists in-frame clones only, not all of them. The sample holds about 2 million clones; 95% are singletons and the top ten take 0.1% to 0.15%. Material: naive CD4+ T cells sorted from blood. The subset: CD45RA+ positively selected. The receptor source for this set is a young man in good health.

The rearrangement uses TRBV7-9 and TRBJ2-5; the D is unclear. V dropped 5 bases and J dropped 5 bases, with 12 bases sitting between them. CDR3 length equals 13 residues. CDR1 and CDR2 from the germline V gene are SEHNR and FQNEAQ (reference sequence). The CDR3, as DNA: TGTGCCAGCAGCGAGCTCGACTCGGAGACCCAGTACTTC. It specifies CASSELDSETQYF. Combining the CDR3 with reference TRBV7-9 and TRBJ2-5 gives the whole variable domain DTGVSQNPRHKITKRGQNVTFRCDPISEHNRLYWYRQTLGQGPEFLTYFQNEAQLEKSRLLSDRFSAERPKGSFSTLEIQRTEQGDSAMYLCASSELDSETQYFGPGTRLLVL.

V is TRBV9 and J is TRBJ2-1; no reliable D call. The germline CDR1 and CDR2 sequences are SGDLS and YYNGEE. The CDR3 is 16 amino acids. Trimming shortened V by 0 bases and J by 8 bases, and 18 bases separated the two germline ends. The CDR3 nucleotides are TGTGCCAGCAGCGTAGGCCCCCGAATACAATTGGATGAGCAGTTCTTC. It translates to CASSVGPRIQLDEQFF.

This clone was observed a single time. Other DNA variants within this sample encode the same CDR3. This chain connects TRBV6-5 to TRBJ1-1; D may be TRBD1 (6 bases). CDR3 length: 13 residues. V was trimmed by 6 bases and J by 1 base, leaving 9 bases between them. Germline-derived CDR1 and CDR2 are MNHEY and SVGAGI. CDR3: CASSRDKNTEAFF. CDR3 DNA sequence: TGTGCCAGCAGCAGGGACAAGAACACTGAAGCTTTCTTT.

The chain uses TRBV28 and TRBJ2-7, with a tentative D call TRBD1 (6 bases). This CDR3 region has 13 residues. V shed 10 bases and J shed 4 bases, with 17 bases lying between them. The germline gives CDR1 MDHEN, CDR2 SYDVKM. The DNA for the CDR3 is TGTGCCACCGAGCAGGGGTCCCCTTACGAGCAGTACTTC. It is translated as CATEQGSPYEQYF.

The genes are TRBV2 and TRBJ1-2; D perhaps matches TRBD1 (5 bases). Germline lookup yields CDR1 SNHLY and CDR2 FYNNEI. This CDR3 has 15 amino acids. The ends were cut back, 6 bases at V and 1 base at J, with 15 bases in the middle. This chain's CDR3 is CASSQGRLNNYGYTF. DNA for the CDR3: TGTGCCAGCAGCCAGGGACGGCTAAATAACTATGGCTACACCTTC.

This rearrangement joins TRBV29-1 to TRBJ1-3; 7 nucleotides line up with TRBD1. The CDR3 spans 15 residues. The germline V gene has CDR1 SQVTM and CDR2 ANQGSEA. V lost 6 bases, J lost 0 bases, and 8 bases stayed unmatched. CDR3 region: CSVSPGTDSGNTIYF. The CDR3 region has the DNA TGCAGCGTCAGCCCAGGGACAGACTCTGGAAACACCATATATTTT.

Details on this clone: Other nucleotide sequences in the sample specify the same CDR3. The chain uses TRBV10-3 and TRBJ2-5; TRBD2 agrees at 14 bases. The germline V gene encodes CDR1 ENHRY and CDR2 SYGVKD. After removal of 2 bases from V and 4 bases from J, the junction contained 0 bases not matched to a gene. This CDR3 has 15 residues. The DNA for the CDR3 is TGTGCCATCAGTGAGGGACTAGCGGGAGGAGAGACCCAGTACTTC. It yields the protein CAISEGLAGGETQYF.

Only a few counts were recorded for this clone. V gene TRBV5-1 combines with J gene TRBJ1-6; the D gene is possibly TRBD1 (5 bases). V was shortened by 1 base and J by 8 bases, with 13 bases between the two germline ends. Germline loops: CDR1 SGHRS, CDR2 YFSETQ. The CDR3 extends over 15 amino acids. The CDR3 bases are TGCGCCAGCAGCTTGTCGGGGGGAAGAGATTCACCCCTCCACTTT. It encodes CASSLSGGRDSPLHF. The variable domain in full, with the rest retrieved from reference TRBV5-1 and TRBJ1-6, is KAGVTQTPRYLIKTRGQQVTLSCSPISGHRSVSWYQQTPGQGLQFLFEYFSETQRNKGNFPGRFSGRQFSNSRSEMNVSTLELGDSALYLCASSLSGGRDSPLHFGNGTRLTVT.